This T cell receptor (beta chain) is from a study of identical twins. Overall study results and limits: Low generation probability was overrepresented in out-of-frame alpha sequences shared by twins. The abundant beta clonotypes from cord blood had fewer insertions, and memory repertoires had none of this.

CDR1 and CDR2 (germline): DFQATT, SNEGSKA (reference sequence). This CDR3 has 18 residues. Trimming took 4 bases from V and 5 from J, leaving 27 bases between them. In the case of this clonotype: Its antigen is unknown.

Template switching (which added a universal primer site) was used, and cDNA carried unique molecular identifiers. One entry per CDR3 protein, called by TCRdb with MiXCR from the 5' RACE reads. The sample records some 1,600,000 distinct CDR3 sequences, around 29% being singletons. This chain connects TRBV20-1 to TRBJ1-5; D is uncertain. The specimen was cord blood. The clonotype comes from a newborn girl in good health. This CDR3 reads CSAKRQLTDGLRDQPQHF. CDR3 DNA: TGCAGTGCTAAAAGACAACTCACGGACGGGTTGCGGGATCAGCCCCAGCATTTT.